These 11 T cell receptor beta chains share one sample of origin, sequenced in a study of blood T cells in healthy people across ages. PCR was performed a second time for about 7 to 11 cycles using a sample-barcoded 5' primer and a J-beta primer mix. TCRdb redid the calling of the 5' RACE reads with MiXCR, one entry per CDR3 protein. The data contain hundreds of thousands of distinct CDR3 sequences, 56% of them singletons. Sequencing was carried out using blood. The origin of the receptors is a man in his forties in good health.

This clonotype has just a few counts. CDR3 in amino acids: CAISESQGGGGYTF. CDR3 nucleotides: TGTGCCATCAGTGAGTCCCAGGGTGGAGGGGGCTACACCTTC. The V call is TRBV10-3, the J call TRBJ1-2, with D perhaps matching TRBD1 (5 bases). V lost 0 bases and J 8 bases, leaving 13 bases between the germline ends. The CDR3 runs 14 residues. The germline V gene encodes CDR1 ENHRY and CDR2 SYGVKD.

This clonotype was observed once. The chain is built from TRBV5-4 and TRBJ2-7; the D is unclear. The J call may be wrong; the DNA end is better matched by TRBJ2-5. CDR3 length equals 13 residues. CDR1 is SGHNT and CDR2 is YYREEE in the germline V gene (reference sequence). CDR3 coding DNA: TGTGCCAGCAGCTTGTATTTGGAAGAGACCCAGTACTTC. The encoded protein is CASSLYLEETQYF.

Here the CDR3 DNA reads TGTGCCAGCAGCGTAGGGGCCTTGAACACCGGGGAGCTGTTTTTT. This sequence encodes CASSVGALNTGELFF. This chain joins TRBV9 and TRBJ2-2, with D unclear. CDR3 size: 15 residues. With 0 bases removed from V and 1 base from J, the gap between germline ends came to 7 bases. Germline assignment: CDR1 SGDLS and CDR2 YYNGEE.

V gene TRBV5-1 combines with J gene TRBJ2-7; D is unclear. CDR3 length: 13 residues. Trimming shortened V by 1 base and J by 5 bases, and 10 bases separated the two germline ends. Per the germline V gene, CDR1 is SGHRS and CDR2 is YFSETQ. The CDR3: CASSLLGADEQYF. CDR3 DNA: TGCGCCAGCAGCTTGCTGGGTGCGGACGAGCAGTACTTC.

In this sample, this clonotype turned up a few times. The J gene is TRBJ2-3, the V gene TRBV12-3 or TRBV12-4; D may be TRBD2 (5 bases). This CDR3 is built from 14 residues. V was pared by 2 bases and J by 0 bases, with 6 bases between. DNA for the CDR3: TGTGCCAGCAGTTTAATAGCGAGCACAGATACGCAGTATTTT. It codes for CASSLIASTDTQYF.

V is TRBV11-2 and J is TRBJ2-1; maybe TRBD2 (6 bases). The CDR3 contains 14 residues. Germline V gives CDR1 SGHAT, CDR2 FQNNGV. Deletions cut 1 base from V and 5 bases from J, with 9 bases between. The CDR3 DNA reads TGTGCCAGCAGCTTAGCGGGAGTTAACAATGAGCAGTTCTTC. Amino acids: CASSLAGVNNEQFF.

The chain links TRBV10-3 to TRBJ1-2; no firm D call. The length of the CDR3 is 13 residues. Germline CDR1 reads ENHRY; CDR2 reads SYGVKD. Trimming removed 1 base from V and 3 bases from J, with 6 bases in between. CDR3 amino acids: CAISEFPDYGYTF. CDR3 coding DNA: TGTGCCATCAGTGAGTTTCCCGACTATGGCTACACCTTC.

The chain recombines TRBV10-3 with TRBJ2-4; no definite D call. Gene TRBJ2-7 matches the end of the DNA better, so the J call may be wrong. CDR1 ENHRY and CDR2 SYGVKD come from the germline V gene. This CDR3 comprises 13 residues. The CDR3 region is CAISGHIGPEQYF. The DNA for the CDR3 is TGTGCCATCAGTGGCCATATCGGCCCCGAGCAGTACTTC.

The V call is TRBV27, the J call TRBJ2-7; 9 bases are a match to TRBD2. The ends lost 11 bases at V and 4 bases at J; junction bases unmatched: 15. CDR1 MNHEY and CDR2 SMNVEV come from the germline V gene (reference sequence). The CDR3 length is 15 residues. The CDR3: CAEQKTRTSEYEQYF. The DNA of the CDR3 is TGTGCCGAACAAAAAACCCGGACTAGCGAGTACGAGCAGTACTTC.

This clonotype occurred a few times. The rearrangement joins TRBV5-1 to TRBJ2-1; D call uncertain. The V gene lost 3 bases and the J gene lost 6 bases, with 7 bases spanning the gap. Germline loops: CDR1 SGHRS, CDR2 YFSETQ. CDR3 size: 12 residues. CDR3 nucleotides: TGCGCCAGCAGCTCGGAAAGCAATGAGCAGTTCTTC. The encoded protein is CASSSESNEQFF. Full variable domain (rest looked up from reference TRBV5-1 and TRBJ2-1): KAGVTQTPRYLIKTRGQQVTLSCSPISGHRSVSWYQQTPGQGLQFLFEYFSETQRNKGNFPGRFSGRQFSNSRSEMNVSTLELGDSALYLCASSSESNEQFFGPGTRLTVL.

Worth noting for this clonotype: Since a much larger clone is just one base distant, this may be a read error. The chain carries TRBV5-1 and TRBJ2-4; D is ambiguous. With the DNA end fitting TRBJ2-5 better, the J assignment may be wrong. Germline CDR1 reads SGHRS; CDR2 reads YFSETQ. This CDR3 is built from 14 residues. CDR3 DNA: TGCGCCAGCAGCTCTCTAGTGGGGCAAGAGACCCAGTACTTC. This encodes CASSSLVGQETQYF.